The 29 T cell receptor beta chains in this list originate from one sample, sequenced in a study of OX40 agonist ivuxolimab in advanced cancers. Data came from immunoSEQ multiplex PCR; TCRdb stores just in-frame clones and leaves some out. The data contain over 75,000 clones, around 90% of them singletons. The sequences come from CD4+ or CD8+ T cells sorted from blood, collected in a trial of the OX40 agonist ivuxolimab. These receptors originate from an adult with an advanced solid tumor such as melanoma, head and neck, liver or kidney cancer.

The J gene is TRBJ1-1, the V gene TRBV5-4; D possibly corresponds to TRBD1 (5 bases). V dropped 0 bases and J dropped 4 bases, with 10 bases sitting between them. This CDR3 contains 14 residues. The germline V gene has CDR1 SGHNT and CDR2 YYREEE (reference sequence). The CDR3 loop is CASSLEGRFTEAFF. CDR3 nucleotides: TGTGCCAGCAGCTTGGAGGGGAGGTTCACTGAAGCTTTCTTT.

The gene calls are TRBV5-1 and TRBJ2-7; weak D call: TRBD1 (6 bases). Trimming removed 1 base at V and 2 bases at J, with 19 bases between. Germline V gene sequence: CDR1 SGHRS, CDR2 YFSETQ. CDR3 length: 17 amino acids. CDR3 loop: CASSLTWGPADTYEQYF. Here the CDR3 DNA reads TGCGCCAGCAGCTTGACGTGGGGGCCGGCGGATACCTACGAGCAGTACTTC.

The chain has TRBV10-3 and TRBJ2-5, with 9 bases that match TRBD2. Germline CDR1 is ENHRY and CDR2 is SYGVKD. The V and J ends lost 2 bases and 4 bases, in that order; junction bases with no gene match: 8. The CDR3 extends over 16 amino acids. Here the CDR3 reads CAISEGVAGEGETQYF. The DNA for the CDR3 is TGTGCCATCAGTGAGGGGGTAGCGGGAGAAGGAGAGACCCAGTACTTC.

The genes are TRBV7-9 and TRBJ2-1; 10 bases map to TRBD2. V trimming: 1 base; J trimming: 4 bases; junction bases outside the gene matches: 7. This CDR3 spans 17 amino acids. Germline V gene data show CDR1 as SEHNR and CDR2 as FQNEAQ (reference sequence). CDR3 residues: CASSLGWSSGRYNEQFF. CDR3 sequence (DNA): TGTGCCAGCAGCTTAGGTTGGTCTAGCGGGAGATACAATGAGCAGTTCTTC. Supplemented by reference TRBV7-9 and TRBJ2-1, the full variable domain reads DTGVSQNPRHKITKRGQNVTFRCDPISEHNRLYWYRQTLGQGPEFLTYFQNEAQLEKSRLLSDRFSAERPKGSFSTLEIQRTEQGDSAMYLCASSLGWSSGRYNEQFFGPGTRLTVL.

CDR3 DNA sequence: TGCGCCAGCAGCCAAAATGACAGGGGCTACACTGAAGCTTTCTTT. Protein sequence: CASSQNDRGYTEAFF. The chain combines TRBV4-1 with TRBJ1-1, with 8 bases identical to TRBD1. The germline CDR1 and CDR2 sequences are MGHRA and YSYEKL. This CDR3 has 15 residues. The V gene end was trimmed by 2 bases and the J gene end by 3 bases; junction bases not matched to a gene: 5.

This chain links TRBV5-1 with TRBJ2-7, with 9 bases identical to TRBD2. Germline V gene sequence: CDR1 SGHRS, CDR2 YFSETQ. The CDR3 loop spans 15 amino acids. J gave up 6 bases and V 4 bases, and 11 bases lay outside the gene matches. CDR3 bases: TGCGCCAGCAGCCTCCTGGCGGGAGGGCCTAGCGAGCAGTACTTC. Encoded protein: CASSLLAGGPSEQYF.

The V gene is TRBV12-5, the J gene TRBJ1-4; 7 bases agree with TRBD1. The CDR3 has 15 residues. V was clipped by 3 bases and J by 5 bases; unmatched bases: 6. Per germline, CDR1 LGHNT and CDR2 FRNRAP. CDR3 bases: TGTGCTAGTGGTTTAGGGACAGACGAAAATGAAAAACTGTTTTTT. Its protein product is CASGLGTDENEKLFF.

V gene TRBV19 combines with J gene TRBJ1-5; 8 bases align to TRBD1. There are 13 residues in the CDR3. The V and J ends lost 5 bases and 6 bases, in that order; junction bases with no gene match: 3. Germline CDR1 is LNHDA and CDR2 is SQIVND (reference sequence). The chain's CDR3 is CASSYRGSQPQHF. CDR3 nucleotides: TGTGCCAGTAGTTACAGGGGGAGTCAGCCCCAGCATTTT.

This chain links TRBV18 with TRBJ2-2; D uncertain. Germline CDR1 reads KGHSH; CDR2 reads LQKENI. V shed 4 bases and J shed 0 bases, with 6 bases lying between them. The CDR3 length is 14 residues. CDR3 amino acids: CASSQGTNTGELFF. CDR3 DNA sequence: TGTGCCAGCTCACAGGGAACGAACACCGGGGAGCTGTTTTTT. The full variable domain, with the rest looked up from reference TRBV18 and TRBJ2-2, is NAGVMQNPRHLVRRRGQEARLRCSPMKGHSHVYWYRQLPEEGLKFMVYLQKENIIDESGMPKERFSAEFPKEGPSILRIQQVVRGDSAAYFCASSQGTNTGELFFGEGSRLTVL.

The chain carries TRBV5-1 and TRBJ2-3; D assignment may be TRBD1 or TRBD2 (5 bases each). Looked up from germline, CDR1 is SGHRS and CDR2 is YFSETQ. Between the trimmed V and J ends, which lost 0 bases and 4 bases, there was a span of 12 bases. The CDR3 is 15 residues long. CDR3: CASSLVGQGADTQYF. In DNA form, the CDR3 reads TGCGCCAGCAGCTTGGTAGGCCAGGGAGCAGATACGCAGTATTTT.

CDR3 nucleotide sequence: TGTGCCAGCAGTTCCGGCACTGGGACAGGGAAAAAGTACGAGCAGTACTTC. This gives the protein CASSSGTGTGKKYEQYF. V and J are TRBV7-9 and TRBJ2-7; 9 bases match TRBD1. V was pared by 6 bases and J by 4 bases, with 16 bases of the junction left unmatched. This CDR3 contains 17 residues. Germline assignment: CDR1 SEHNR and CDR2 FQNEAQ (reference sequence).

V and J are TRBV7-2 and TRBJ1-3; tentative D call: TRBD1 (6 bases). This CDR3 is 14 amino acids long. Per germline, CDR1 SGHTA and CDR2 FQGNSA. Trimming shortened V by 3 bases and J by 4 bases, and 10 bases separated the two germline ends. Here the CDR3 DNA reads TGTGCCAGCAGCTTTCAAGGGGGGGGAAACACCATATATTTT. Protein: CASSFQGGGNTIYF. Together with reference TRBV7-2 and TRBJ1-3, the CDR3 gives the full variable domain: GAGVSQSPSNKVTEKGKDVELRCDPISGHTALYWYRQSLGQGLEFLIYFQGNSAPDKSGLPSDRFSAERTGGSVSTLTIQRTQQEDSAVYLCASSFQGGGNTIYFGEGSWLTVV.

The chain links TRBV19 to TRBJ2-7, with D possibly being TRBD2 (6 bases). The CDR3 loop spans 13 amino acids. CDR1 and CDR2 from the germline V gene are LNHDA and SQIVND (reference sequence). V was pared by 8 bases and J by 6 bases, with 17 bases between. The CDR3 spells CASSRGYGGEQYF. The DNA of the CDR3 is TGTGCCAGTTCCCGGGGATACGGGGGCGAGCAGTACTTC.

The V and J genes are TRBV5-6 and TRBJ1-2; D uncertain. CDR1 is SGHDT and CDR2 is YYEEEE in the germline V gene. This CDR3 is 14 amino acids long. Trimming removed 4 bases at V and 5 bases at J, with 15 bases between. The CDR3 protein is CASSPDPTGYGYTF. CDR3 DNA sequence: TGTGCCAGCAGCCCGGACCCTACGGGGTATGGCTACACCTTC.

The genes are TRBV28 and TRBJ2-7; no firm D call. Germline CDR1 and CDR2: MDHEN and SYDVKM. The V gene lost 1 base and the J gene lost 7 bases, with 11 bases spanning the gap. CDR3 length: 13 residues. The CDR3: CASSLFRGLEQYF. The CDR3 DNA sequence: TGTGCCAGCAGTTTATTCCGTGGGTTAGAGCAGTACTTC.

The chain uses TRBV7-9 and TRBJ2-5, with TRBD2 matching 9 bases. There are 15 residues in the CDR3. The V and J ends lost 2 bases and 5 bases, in that order; junction bases with no gene match: 6. Germline CDR1 is SEHNR and CDR2 is FQNEAQ (reference sequence). The CDR3: CASSLNLAGSETQYF. As DNA, the CDR3 is TGTGCCAGCAGCTTAAACCTAGCGGGATCGGAGACCCAGTACTTC.

J is TRBJ2-1 and V is TRBV5-1; possibly TRBD2 for D (6 bases). This CDR3 is built from 15 residues. Germline CDR1 SGHRS, CDR2 YFSETQ. Deletions cut 2 bases from V and 6 bases from J, with 15 bases between. The CDR3 protein is CASSFDTGVANEQFF. In nucleotides, the CDR3 is TGCGCCAGCAGCTTTGACACGGGAGTGGCCAATGAGCAGTTCTTC.

V is TRBV19 and J is TRBJ2-6; 7 bases agree with TRBD1. Per germline, CDR1 LNHDA and CDR2 SQIVND (reference sequence). Trimming cost V 6 bases and J 4 bases; bases outside gene matches: 12. The CDR3 contains 17 residues. The CDR3: CASSTRQGLRGANVLTF. CDR3 in DNA: TGTGCCAGTAGCACCAGACAGGGCTTGAGAGGGGCCAACGTCCTGACTTTC.

The chain recombines TRBV7-9 with TRBJ2-7; no reliable D call. The CDR3 runs 12 residues. The germline V gene encodes CDR1 SEHNR and CDR2 FQNEAQ (reference sequence). V shed 4 bases and J shed 6 bases, with 10 bases lying between them. CDR3 nucleotides: TGTGCCAGCAGCTCCATAATTCCCGAGCAGTACTTC. It encodes CASSSIIPEQYF.

The chain has TRBV28 and TRBJ2-7; 7 bases map to TRBD2. The CDR3 contains 15 residues. The J segment lost 2 bases and the V segment lost 7 bases, leaving 11 bases of the junction unmatched. Germline CDR1 reads MDHEN; CDR2 reads SYDVKM. The CDR3 reads CASNSPGSGTYEQYF. CDR3 DNA: TGTGCCAGCAATTCCCCCGGCAGCGGGACCTACGAGCAGTACTTC.

The chain couples TRBV10-2 to TRBJ2-7; 7 bases fit TRBD1. The germline CDR1 and CDR2 sequences are WSHSY and SAAADI. V lost 6 bases, J lost 2 bases, and 10 bases stayed unmatched. The CDR3 runs to 15 residues. CDR3 protein: CASRTTGAGAYEQYF. CDR3 bases: TGCGCCAGCAGAACCACAGGGGCAGGGGCCTACGAGCAGTACTTC.

The CDR3 sequence: CASSNTGGGWTTDTQYF. As DNA, the CDR3 is TGTGCCAGCAGCAACACCGGGGGGGGTTGGACCACAGATACGCAGTATTTT. The chain links TRBV28 to TRBJ2-3; 8 nucleotides match TRBD2. The CDR3 has 17 amino acids. V lost 6 bases, J lost 2 bases, and 13 bases stayed unmatched. CDR1 is MDHEN, CDR2 SYDVKM, per germline.

This sequence joins TRBV19 and TRBJ2-7; the match to TRBD1 covers 7 bases. The CDR3 length is 17 residues. From germline, CDR1 is LNHDA and CDR2 SQIVND (reference sequence). J was trimmed by 2 bases and V by 5 bases; bases with no gene match: 15. CDR3 amino acids: CASSSWTGGGSPYEQYF. The CDR3 nucleotides are TGTGCCAGTAGTTCGTGGACAGGCGGAGGATCTCCCTACGAGCAGTACTTC.

This clone was found once. The CDR3 here is CASSLDRGQLLKQYF. DNA of the CDR3: TGTGCCAGCAGCTTAGACAGAGGACAGCTGCTTAAGCAGTACTTC. The rearrangement uses TRBV11-1 and TRBJ2-7, with TRBD1 as a possible D gene (6 bases). Trimming left V 1 base short and J 8 bases short, with 18 bases between. The CDR3 has 15 amino acids. Per germline, CDR1 SGHAT and CDR2 FQDESV (reference sequence).

The chain joins TRBV2 to TRBJ1-5; possibly TRBD1 for D (5 bases). The V gene's germline CDR1 is SNHLY and CDR2 FYNNEI. CDR3 length equals 14 residues. V lost 11 bases and J 0 bases, leaving 14 bases between the germline ends. The CDR3 DNA is TGTGCCTGTCGACAGTGGTATAGCAATCAGCCCCAGCATTTT. Translation: CACRQWYSNQPQHF.

The genes are TRBV19 and TRBJ1-4; maybe TRBD1 (6 bases). Trimming took off 8 bases at V and 8 bases at J, with 12 bases between the two ends. This CDR3 comprises 12 residues. Germline lookup yields CDR1 LNHDA and CDR2 SQIVND (reference sequence). The CDR3 DNA reads TGTGCCAGTGGCAGGGGAGGAGAAAAACTGTTTTTT. This translates into CASGRGGEKLFF.

This chain links TRBV5-5 with TRBJ2-5; 12 bases align to TRBD2. Trimming removed 3 bases from V and 5 bases from J; junction bases left unmatched: 8. The CDR3 contains 16 residues. In germline, CDR1 is SGHKS, CDR2 YYEKEE (reference sequence). Written as DNA, the CDR3 is TGTGCCAGCAGCTCACGACTAGCGGGAGTCGGGGAGACCCAGTACTTC. Encoded protein: CASSSRLAGVGETQYF.

DNA for the CDR3: TGTGCCATCAAATCAGGAGAGAACACTGAAGCTTTCTTT. Translating gives CAIKSGENTEAFF. This chain joins TRBV10-3 and TRBJ1-1; D uncertain. Germline CDR1 reads ENHRY; CDR2 reads SYGVKD. The CDR3 length is 13 residues. Deletions cut 7 bases from V and 1 base from J, with 10 bases between.

V and J are TRBV4-1 and TRBJ2-1; TRBD1 matches at 8 bases. CDR3 length equals 15 residues. Trimming at V came to 5 bases and at J to 4 bases, leaving 7 bases not matched to a gene. Germline CDR1 reads MGHRA; CDR2 reads YSYEKL. The CDR3 loop reads CASSTPDREYNEQFF. CDR3 bases: TGCGCCAGCAGCACCCCGGACAGGGAATACAATGAGCAGTTCTTC.